This T cell receptor beta chain came from a study of cytomegalovirus exposure and HLA in healthy donors. Study overall: Caucasian-associated ancestry cluster membership applied to 75% to 85% of over 350 genotyped donors. Whole-study findings and limits: Several of the most significant clusters appeared, in a later analysis, to be linked to common viral pathogens. Reportedly, a later analysis found an Asian-associated ancestry cluster had fewer N-insertions than the roughly 700-donor mean.

Trimming at V came to 2 bases and at J to 6 bases, leaving 1 base not matched to a gene. Germline V gives CDR1 SGHDN, CDR2 FVKESK. The CDR3 runs 14 residues. The PCR ran on 60 Vbeta and 13 Jbeta primers. The assay was immunoSEQ multiplex PCR, and TCRdb's table has in-frame clones only and misses some. This repertoire includes over 45,000 clones. Concerning this clone itself: The antigen is unknown.

The rearrangement uses TRBV14 and TRBJ2-5; 12 nucleotides align to TRBD2. This receptor was identified in a woman aged 40 to 50 in good health and CMV-seronegative. What was sequenced was PBMCs. The CDR3 DNA reads TGTGCCAGCAGCCAAACTAGCGGGAGGCAGACCCAGTACTTC. It encodes CASSQTSGRQTQYF. Combining the CDR3 with reference TRBV14 and TRBJ2-5 gives the whole variable domain EAGVTQFPSHSVIEKGQTVTLRCDPISGHDNLYWYRRVMGKEIKFLLHFVKESKQDESGMPNNRFLAERTGGTYSTLKVQPAELEDSGVYFCASSQTSGRQTQYFGPGTRLLVL.